This T cell receptor beta chain is drawn from a study of shared clonotypes between healthy human individuals. Study-level information: Three CD4 naive, three CD4 memory, two CD8 naive and one CD8 memory plate were used per donor.

Splitting of each subset's genomic DNA was done evenly across several immunoSEQ plates. TCRdb's copy holds only in-frame clones and misses some; the assay was immunoSEQ multiplex PCR. The sample consists of some 2.4 million clones, approximately 93% of them appearing once. Concerning this clone itself: Its antigen is currently unknown. Other nucleotide sequences in the sample specify the same CDR3.

V was clipped by 7 bases and J by 5 bases, with 8 bases between them. Germline lookup yields CDR1 MNHEY and CDR2 SVGAGI. The CDR3 consists of 11 residues. Notes on the study in general: Generation probability values for non-shared clonotypes were lower than those for clonotypes shared by all four donors. Estimated clonotype richness was generally higher in naive than memory subsets.

The chain is built from TRBV6-5 and TRBJ2-5; D possibly corresponds to TRBD2 (5 bases). This clonotype originated in a man between 18 and 29 years old in good health. Some clones in this sample may be carry-over from other donors' samples. The sample comprised naive CD4+ T cells from PBMCs. Subset meaning: CD45RA+ positively selected. As DNA, the CDR3 is TGTGCCAGCACCCGGGGTGAGACCCAGTACTTC. Translation: CASTRGETQYF.